This T cell receptor beta chain is from a study of vaccination and CD4 T cells after COVID-19. Looked up from germline, CDR1 is SGHKS and CDR2 is YYEKEE (reference sequence). The CDR3 spans 14 residues. V was pared by 2 bases and J by 0 bases, with 9 bases between. An Oncomine TCR Beta short-read assay was used to sequence the DNA from cultured CD4+ T cells. MiXCR, applied by TCRdb to the PCR reads, yields one record per CDR3 protein. In the table there are over 15,000 distinct CDR3 sequences, around 80% of which are singletons. Treatment of the sample: 10-day PBMC culture with coronavirus spike peptide pools or control peptides (ViraFEST assay). ViraFEST expanded antigen-specific T cells with peptide pools, then sequenced TCRs. A few counts support this clonotype. As yet, its antigen is unknown.

This receptor was identified in a human donor who received a COVID-19 vaccine. This sequence joins TRBV5-5 and TRBJ2-7; D is unclear. The specimen was CD4+ T cells from blood, cultured in vitro, collected after SARS-CoV-2 vaccination. The CDR3 reads CASSFRIPSYEQYF. The CDR3 DNA reads TGTGCCAGCAGCTTCCGTATTCCCTCCTACGAGCAGTACTTC. The full variable domain, completed using reference TRBV5-5 and TRBJ2-7, is DAGVTQSPTHLIKTRGQQVTLRCSPISGHKSVSWYQQVLGQGPQFIFQYYEKEERGRGNFPDRFSARQFPNYSSELNVNALLLGDSALYLCASSFRIPSYEQYFGPGTRLTVT.